These 13 T cell receptor beta chains were sequenced from one sample in a study of molecular identifiers for immune sequencing clone quantification. TCRdb recomputed calls from the PCR reads with MiXCR, one row per CDR3 protein. The table lists some 320,000 distinct CDR3 sequences, roughly 24% of them singletons. The sequenced sample consisted of naive CD8+ T cells from blood, with Jurkat cell RNA spiked in. Noted subset: FACS-sorted CD8+CD4-CCR7+CD45RA+ naive T cells. The source of these receptors is a human donor in good health. Some libraries in this study had Jurkat cell RNA spiked in.

This clonotype came up a few times. The rearrangement joins TRBV9 to TRBJ2-7, with D possibly matching TRBD1 (5 bases). In germline, CDR1 is SGDLS, CDR2 YYNGEE. The CDR3 is 13 residues long. The ends were cut back, 3 bases at V and 7 bases at J, with 14 bases in the middle. The CDR3 protein is CASSGREGVEQYF. CDR3 bases: TGTGCCAGCAGCGGCCGAGAAGGGGTTGAGCAGTACTTC.

This chain uses TRBV5-1 with TRBJ2-7; 8 bases agree with TRBD1. The CDR3 is 14 residues long. The V segment lost 3 bases and the J segment 6 bases; nucleotides outside the gene matches: 8. Germline V gene lookup returns CDR1 SGHRS and CDR2 YFSETQ. The DNA for the CDR3 is TGCGCCAGCAGCTCGCTCAGGGGGCCACCCGAGCAGTACTTC. As protein: CASSSLRGPPEQYF.

This clonotype has at least ten counts. CDR3 region: CASSLAGTQMNTDTQYF. The CDR3 nucleotides are TGTGCCAGCAGCTTAGCCGGGACACAGATGAACACAGATACGCAGTATTTT. V and J are TRBV7-9 and TRBJ2-3, with D perhaps matching TRBD1 (6 bases). The CDR3 contains 17 residues. The germline CDR1 and CDR2 sequences are SEHNR and FQNEAQ (reference sequence). V was trimmed by 0 bases and J by 2 bases, leaving 15 bases between them.

There are a few counts of this clonotype. The chain is built from TRBV9 and TRBJ2-7; 10 bases agree with TRBD1. Germline V gives CDR1 SGDLS, CDR2 YYNGEE. Trimming took 4 bases from V and 3 from J; bases not matched to a gene: 7. The CDR3 spans 15 residues. The CDR3 region is CASSPVGTGDYEQYF. DNA of the CDR3: TGTGCCAGCAGCCCTGTTGGGACAGGGGACTACGAGCAGTACTTC.

The CDR3 region is CASSPTGREQYF. The CDR3 DNA is TGTGCCAGCAGCCCAACCGGAAGGGAGCAGTACTTC. J is TRBJ2-7 and V is TRBV7-2; D call uncertain. In germline, CDR1 is SGHTA, CDR2 FQGNSA. This CDR3 has 12 residues. Trimming removed 5 bases from V and 7 bases from J, with 12 bases in between.

This clonotype has more than one count but fewer than ten. The chain has TRBV18 and TRBJ2-7; D is undetermined. Trimming took 0 bases from V and 6 from J, leaving 6 bases between them. The CDR3 is 12 residues long. Germline V gene sequence: CDR1 KGHSH, CDR2 LQKENI. In nucleotides, the CDR3 is TGTGCCAGCTCACCACCAGGGTCCGAGCAGTACTTC. Translation: CASSPPGSEQYF.

This chain uses TRBV6-2 or TRBV6-3 with TRBJ2-2, with TRBD2 matching over 14 bases. Unmatched junction bases numbered 12, after V lost 5 bases and J lost 4 bases. The CDR3 length is 19 residues. Germline CDR1 MNHEY, CDR2 SVGEGT. The CDR3 DNA reads as TGTGCCAGCAGTCTTCGGGGACTAGCGGGAGTTAAAGGCACCGGGGAGCTGTTTTTT. Protein product: CASSLRGLAGVKGTGELFF.

Regarding this clonotype: This may come from a read error, since a much larger clone is one base off. This CDR3 is missing its conserved last phenylalanine or tryptophan, likely due to a read error. The chain uses TRBV5-3 and TRBJ1-1; D gene uncertain. TRBV5-3 is designated an ORF whose function remains uncertain. This CDR3 has 14 amino acids. In DNA, the CDR3 is TGTGCCAGCAGCTTCTCATCAGGGAACACTGAAGCTTTCCTT. Translated: CASSFSSGNTEAFL.

A word on this clonotype: This may be a read error, as it is one base from a much larger clone. The V gene is TRBV7-9, the J gene TRBJ2-4; tentatively, D is TRBD1 (5 bases). The CDR3 is made up of 12 amino acids. Germline lookup yields CDR1 SEHNR and CDR2 FQNEAQ (reference sequence). DNA of the CDR3: TGTGCCAGCATTGACAGCAAAAACACTCAGTACTTC. This translates into CASIDSKNTQYF.

Concerning this clonotype itself: Being one base from a much bigger clone, this may be a read error. In this CDR3 the conserved last residue, phenylalanine or tryptophan, is missing, so a read error is likely. V gene TRBV5-1 combines with J gene TRBJ1-1, with TRBD1 matching 9 bases. With V trimmed by 4 bases and J by 5 bases, 6 bases remained unmatched. This CDR3 spans 14 amino acids. CDR1 and CDR2 from the germline V gene are SGHRS and YFSETQ. Here the CDR3 DNA reads TGCGCCAGCAGCCCGGGACAGGGACTGACTGAAGCTTTCTTG. It encodes CASSPGQGLTEAFL.

This clonotype was counted many times. The rearrangement uses TRBV30 and TRBJ2-7; tentative D call: TRBD2 (5 bases). Trimming stripped 0 bases from V and 6 bases from J, with 9 bases between. The CDR3 is 12 amino acids. Germline loops: CDR1 GTSNPN, CDR2 SVGIG (reference sequence). CDR3 in amino acids: CAWSVSAGEQYF. CDR3 in DNA: TGTGCCTGGAGTGTTAGCGCAGGCGAGCAGTACTTC.

The rearrangement links TRBV6-2 or TRBV6-3 to TRBJ2-7; D gene unclear. This CDR3 is 13 amino acids long. From germline, CDR1 is MNHEY and CDR2 SVGEGT. V lost 0 bases and J lost 7, with 10 bases in between. The CDR3 region is CASSYSGHLEQYF. The CDR3 DNA reads as TGTGCCAGCAGTTACTCCGGGCACTTGGAGCAGTACTTC.

On this clonotype itself: This may stem from a read error, because a much larger clone lies one nucleotide away. The chain uses TRBV5-6 and TRBJ2-3; TRBD1 might be the D (5 bases). V dropped 2 bases and J dropped 2 bases, with 12 bases sitting between them. There are 15 residues in the CDR3. Germline CDR1 reads SGHDT; CDR2 reads YYEEEE. This CDR3 is CASSFPQTDTDTQYF. CDR3 bases: TGTGCCAGCAGCTTTCCGCAGACAGACACAGATACGCAGTATTTT.